This entry lists 2 T cell receptor beta chains sequenced from one sample in a study of graft-versus-host responses after intestinal transplantation. Produced via immunoSEQ multiplex PCR; TCRdb's table is partial and in-frame only. The table shows 90,000 to 150,000 clones, with just under 95% occurring only once. No antigens are known for them. Sample: unstimulated CD4+ T cells sorted from spleen or lymph node cells, taken before intestinal transplant. Receptors were obtained from a human donor who received an intestinal transplant.

This clone was picked up one time. The rearrangement uses TRBV10-3 and TRBJ1-2, with D perhaps matching TRBD1 (5 bases). Germline V gene lookup returns CDR1 ENHRY and CDR2 SYGVKD. CDR3 size: 14 residues. The ends were cut back, 3 bases at V and 5 bases at J, with 13 bases in the middle. Here the CDR3 reads CAISEQAEGYGYTF. The CDR3 nucleotides read TGTGCCATCAGTGAACAGGCAGAGGGATATGGCTACACCTTC.

The gene calls are TRBV5-1 and TRBJ2-1; D is tentatively TRBD1 or TRBD2 (6 bases each). The CDR3 has 16 amino acids. V was pared by 4 bases and J by 1 base, with 15 bases between. Germline V gene data show CDR1 as SGHRS and CDR2 as YFSETQ. CDR3 sequence: CASSGGTPLSYNEQFF. DNA of the CDR3: TGCGCCAGCAGCGGGGGGACACCTCTATCCTACAATGAGCAGTTCTTC.